The next 32 T cell receptor beta chains were all read from a single sample in a study of blood T cells in healthy people across ages. A second roughly 6 to 12 cycle PCR used barcoded and J-beta primers. TCRdb re-derived calls from the 5' RACE reads in MiXCR, one entry per CDR3 protein. The sample contains around 1.5 million distinct CDR3 sequences, approximately 59% of which appear only once. The sequencing sample was made of blood. The receptors here all came from a young man in good health.

The chain is built from TRBV6-1 and TRBJ1-4, with D perhaps matching TRBD1 (5 bases). V was shortened by 10 bases and J by 7 bases, with 16 bases between the two germline ends. The CDR3 covers 13 residues. Germline V CDR1 and CDR2: MNHNS, SASEGT. The CDR3 protein is CAIGRERGEKLFF. CDR3 DNA: TGTGCCATAGGCAGGGAGCGTGGTGAAAAACTGTTTTTT.

This sequence joins TRBV6-6 and TRBJ2-1; D is unclear. The end of the DNA fits TRBJ2-7 better, so the J call may be wrong. Per the germline V gene, CDR1 is MNHNY and CDR2 is SVGAGI (reference sequence). This CDR3 comprises 15 residues. The chain's CDR3 is CASSHQVKPYNEQYF. Here the CDR3 DNA reads TGTGCCAGCAGTCACCAGGTCAAGCCCTACAATGAGCAGTACTTC.

A few counts support this clonotype. The rearrangement uses TRBV6-1 and TRBJ1-4, with 9 positions matching TRBD1. V was clipped by 5 bases and J by 8 bases; unmatched bases: 9. The CDR3 is 15 residues long. Germline CDR1 MNHNS, CDR2 SASEGT. Here the CDR3 reads CASSLDDRGGEKLFF. The CDR3 DNA reads TGTGCCAGCAGTCTAGATGACAGGGGGGGAGAAAAACTGTTTTTT.

This clonotype was counted a few times. The V call is TRBV4-1, the J call TRBJ2-1; 7 bases are shared with TRBD1. The CDR3 runs to 14 residues. Germline trimming cut 5 bases from V and 5 bases from J; bases unmatched to any gene: 6. CDR1 and CDR2 (germline): MGHRA, YSYEKL. As DNA, the CDR3 is TGCGCCAGCAGCGGAACCGGGACAGACAATGAGCAGTTCTTC. The encoded protein is CASSGTGTDNEQFF.

The chain carries TRBV12-3 or TRBV12-4 and TRBJ2-5; D might be TRBD1 (5 bases). The CDR3 loop spans 16 amino acids. The V gene lost 1 base and the J gene lost 0 bases, with 12 bases spanning the gap. This chain's CDR3 is CASSLDLGANQETQYF. CDR3 DNA: TGTGCCAGCAGTTTAGATCTTGGGGCAAACCAAGAGACCCAGTACTTC.

This clonotype has only a few counts. CDR3 residues: CASRAPGTGIFGGYTF. Written as DNA, the CDR3 is TGTGCCAGCAGGGCGCCCGGGACAGGGATTTTCGGTGGCTACACCTTC. This chain joins TRBV27 and TRBJ1-2, with 9 bases fitting TRBD1. The CDR3 is 16 amino acids. The germline CDR1 and CDR2 sequences are MNHEY and SMNVEV (reference sequence). V shed 6 bases, J shed 7 bases, and the junction held 15 bases outside the gene matches.

The rearrangement links TRBV15 to TRBJ1-5; the D gene is possibly TRBD1 (5 bases). The V gene lost 0 bases and the J gene lost 4 bases, with 13 bases spanning the gap. This CDR3 has 16 residues. CDR1 and CDR2 from the germline V gene are LNHNV and YYDKDF (reference sequence). CDR3: CATSRDRYAGNQPQHF. In DNA form, the CDR3 reads TGTGCCACCAGCAGAGATAGGTATGCAGGGAATCAGCCCCAGCATTTT. The full variable domain, in which reference TRBV15 and TRBJ1-5 provide the parts outside the CDR3, is DAMVIQNPRYQVTQFGKPVTLSCSQTLNHNVMYWYQQKSSQAPKLLFHYYDKDFNNEADTPDNFQSRRPNTSFCFLDIRSPGLGDTAMYLCATSRDRYAGNQPQHFGDGTRLSIL.

The chain combines TRBV28 with TRBJ1-5, with TRBD1 matching 7 bases. Looked up from germline, CDR1 is MDHEN and CDR2 is SYDVKM. CDR3 length: 13 amino acids. The V and J ends lost 5 bases and 6 bases, in that order; junction bases with no gene match: 4. CDR3 residues: CASSLGQVQPQHF. The CDR3 DNA is TGTGCCAGCAGTCTCGGACAGGTTCAGCCCCAGCATTTT.

The J gene is TRBJ2-1, the V gene TRBV4-1; 8 bases align to TRBD2. The V gene's germline CDR1 is MGHRA and CDR2 YSYEKL. Trimming at V came to 0 bases and at J to 4 bases, leaving 11 bases not matched to a gene. The CDR3 runs 18 residues. For the CDR3, the DNA is TGCGCCAGCAGCCAAGAAGCGGGGGTTACGATGCCTTACAATGAGCAGTTCTTC. This sequence encodes CASSQEAGVTMPYNEQFF.

The gene calls are TRBV15 and TRBJ2-7, with D perhaps given as TRBD1 or TRBD2 (5 bases each). From germline, CDR1 is LNHNV and CDR2 YYDKDF (reference sequence). This CDR3 has 17 residues. The V gene lost 0 bases and the J gene lost 0 bases, with 15 bases spanning the gap. As DNA, the CDR3 is TGTGCCACCAGCAGAGATCTTGGGACGGTGAGCTCCTACGAGCAGTACTTC. Translated: CATSRDLGTVSSYEQYF.

The chain uses TRBV29-1 and TRBJ2-1, with D maybe TRBD1 (7 bases). The J call may be wrong; the DNA end is better matched by TRBJ2-7. The CDR3 is 13 residues long. Germline values: CDR1 SQVTM, CDR2 ANQGSEA. The CDR3 nucleotides read TGCAGCGTGCTCAGGGGGGACAACTATGAGCAGTACTTC. This encodes CSVLRGDNYEQYF.

The chain combines TRBV12-3 or TRBV12-4 with TRBJ2-5; the D gene is possibly TRBD1 (5 bases). The germline V and J ends were trimmed by 5 bases and 3 bases, with 13 bases remaining between them. The CDR3 is 14 residues long. The CDR3 protein is CASSRQLREETQYF. The DNA of the CDR3 is TGTGCCAGCAGTAGACAGCTCCGGGAAGAGACCCAGTACTTC.

This clonotype was observed once. This chain uses TRBV7-2 with TRBJ1-4; 7 positions agree with TRBD1. From germline, CDR1 is SGHTA and CDR2 FQGNSA. J was trimmed by 4 bases and V by 5 bases; bases with no gene match: 4. CDR3 length: 14 amino acids. The CDR3: CASSPTGINEKLFF. CDR3 bases: TGTGCCAGCAGCCCGACAGGGATTAATGAAAAACTGTTTTTT.

This clonotype was observed a few times. This chain connects TRBV25-1 to TRBJ2-3, with D unclear. CDR1 is MGHDK and CDR2 is SYGVNS in the germline V gene. V lost 7 bases and J lost 8, with 7 bases in between. The CDR3 length is 10 residues. CDR3 nucleotide sequence: TGTGCCAGCAAGGTGTTTACGCAGTATTTT. This codes for CASKVFTQYF.

This chain joins TRBV3-1 and TRBJ2-5; 9 bases map to TRBD2. This CDR3 contains 17 residues. J lost 1 base, V lost 0 bases, and 6 bases had no gene match. Germline-derived CDR1 and CDR2 are LGHDT and YNNKEL (reference sequence). CDR3 DNA sequence: TGTGCCAGCAGCCAAGAGGGCCAGCGGGGGGCCCAAGAGACCCAGTACTTC. As protein: CASSQEGQRGAQETQYF.

The J gene is TRBJ2-1, the V gene TRBV5-1, with 13 bases fitting TRBD2. The CDR3 spans 16 residues. Trimming took 3 bases from V and 7 from J; bases not matched to a gene: 7. Germline V gene sequence: CDR1 SGHRS, CDR2 YFSETQ. CDR3 sequence reads: CASSWTSGRWRNEQFF. The CDR3 DNA reads as TGCGCCAGCAGCTGGACTAGCGGGAGATGGAGGAATGAGCAGTTCTTC.

This clonotype was observed a handful of times. This chain connects TRBV10-3 to TRBJ2-1; 10 nucleotides line up with TRBD2. There are 18 residues in the CDR3. CDR1 is ENHRY, CDR2 SYGVKD, per germline. Trimming at V came to 0 bases and at J to 8 bases, leaving 13 bases not matched to a gene. The DNA of the CDR3 is TGTGCCATCAGTGAGTCGCCTGTAGGCGGGACTAGCGTCGATGAGCAGTTCTTC. This translates into CAISESPVGGTSVDEQFF.

The chain joins TRBV20-1 to TRBJ2-1; 7 nucleotides align to TRBD2. The CDR3 contains 16 residues. CDR1 and CDR2 from the germline V gene are DFQATT and SNEGSKA (reference sequence). Losses at the gene ends were 3 bases for V and 3 bases for J; bases not matched to a gene: 11. For the CDR3, the DNA is TGCAGTGCTAGGTCCCAAGGGAGGGGTCGCTACAATGAGCAGTTCTTC. Translated: CSARSQGRGRYNEQFF.

This sequence joins TRBV6-5 and TRBJ2-5, with unresolved D. This CDR3 region has 10 residues. From germline, CDR1 is MNHEY and CDR2 SVGAGI. Trimming cost V 2 bases and J 13 bases, with 8 bases left between them. CDR3 in DNA: TGTGCCAGCAGTTACGGTCCTAGGTACTTC. Protein: CASSYGPRYF.

This chain uses TRBV5-1 with TRBJ2-1; perhaps TRBD1 as D (5 bases). CDR1 and CDR2 (germline): SGHRS, YFSETQ. V shed 6 bases and J shed 4 bases, with 14 bases lying between them. The CDR3 runs 14 residues. CDR3 region: CASKATDNYNEQFF. Written as DNA, the CDR3 is TGCGCCAGCAAGGCGACAGATAATTACAATGAGCAGTTCTTC.

The gene calls are TRBV20-1 and TRBJ2-3, with D hard to call. CDR1 is DFQATT and CDR2 is SNEGSKA in the germline V gene (reference sequence). The CDR3 spans 13 residues. V was clipped by 6 bases and J by 3 bases, with 13 bases between them. CDR3 residues: CSATELDTDTQYF. The CDR3 DNA is TGCAGTGCCACAGAATTGGATACAGATACGCAGTATTTT.

The gene calls are TRBV7-2 and TRBJ1-2; D perhaps matches TRBD1 (5 bases). Germline V gene data show CDR1 as SGHTA and CDR2 as FQGNSA. The V end was cut by 2 bases, the J end by 8 bases, with 21 bases between. This CDR3 has 16 residues. The CDR3 bases are TGTGCCAGCAGCTTAATAGTTTCGGGGGTCGGAGACGGCTACACCTTC. Translation: CASSLIVSGVGDGYTF.

This clonotype has only one observation. V and J are TRBV29-1 and TRBJ1-2; unclear D gene. Trimming pared 3 bases from V and 0 bases from J, leaving 5 bases between. Germline V gene lookup returns CDR1 SQVTM and CDR2 ANQGSEA. The CDR3 has 12 residues. This CDR3 is CSVEGSNYGYTF. In DNA form, the CDR3 reads TGCAGCGTTGAGGGATCTAACTATGGCTACACCTTC.

The chain joins TRBV6-2 or TRBV6-3 to TRBJ2-7, with D maybe TRBD1 (5 bases). TRBJ2-1 matches the DNA end more closely, so the J call is doubtful. The length of the CDR3 is 16 residues. Germline lookup yields CDR1 MNHEY and CDR2 SVGEGT. Here the CDR3 DNA reads TGTGCCAGCAGTTCTCACCGGACAAACCCCCACAATGAGCAGTTCTTC. Translating it yields CASSSHRTNPHNEQFF.

This chain joins TRBV4-1 and TRBJ1-6; D may be TRBD1 (5 bases). Trimming cost V 1 base and J 7 bases, with 14 bases left between them. Germline loops: CDR1 MGHRA, CDR2 YSYEKL. The CDR3 is 16 amino acids. CDR3 sequence (DNA): TGCGCCAGCAGCCAAGGCGAATACAGGCCAAATTCACCCCTCCACTTT. Protein product: CASSQGEYRPNSPLHF.

This chain connects TRBV12-3 or TRBV12-4 to TRBJ1-5; tentative D call: TRBD1 (6 bases). The CDR3 runs 15 residues. V was trimmed by 4 bases and J by 0 bases, leaving 10 bases between them. CDR3 sequence: CASSYRTASNQPQHF. CDR3 coding DNA: TGTGCCAGCAGTTACCGGACAGCTAGCAATCAGCCCCAGCATTTT.

The chain couples TRBV10-3 to TRBJ1-1; 11 bases fit TRBD1. The CDR3 is made up of 14 amino acids. J lost 3 bases, V lost 7 bases, and 4 bases had no gene match. The V gene's germline CDR1 is ENHRY and CDR2 SYGVKD. CDR3: CAITDRGLDTEAFF. In DNA, the CDR3 is TGTGCCATCACGGACAGGGGGCTGGACACTGAAGCTTTCTTT.

This clonotype was observed a handful of times. The V call is TRBV9, the J call TRBJ2-5, with 7 bases matching TRBD1. V gave up 5 bases and J gave up 5 bases; unmatched junction bases: 6. The CDR3 consists of 13 residues. Per germline, CDR1 SGDLS and CDR2 YYNGEE. As DNA, the CDR3 is TGTGCCAGCAGTCGACAGGGAACCGAGACCCAGTACTTC. Protein sequence: CASSRQGTETQYF.

The chain employs TRBV6-4 and TRBJ1-6; tentatively, D is TRBD1 (5 bases). The germline gives CDR1 MRHNA, CDR2 SNTAGT. The CDR3 sequence is 14 residues long. V lost 3 bases to trimming and J lost 8 bases, with 11 bases between them. CDR3 in amino acids: CASSEGEEDSPLHF. In DNA, the CDR3 is TGTGCCAGCAGTGAGGGGGAGGAGGATTCACCCCTCCACTTT.

This clonotype was observed a handful of times. The chain has TRBV29-1 and TRBJ1-2; tentatively, D is TRBD1 (5 bases). V was trimmed by 8 bases and J by 5 bases, leaving 12 bases between them. Germline assignment: CDR1 SQVTM and CDR2 ANQGSEA. The CDR3 length is 11 residues. Written as DNA, the CDR3 is TGCAGCTTGGGACCGAAATATGGCTACACCTTC. This encodes CSLGPKYGYTF. The full variable domain, rest sourced from reference TRBV29-1 and TRBJ1-2, is SAVISQKPSRDICQRGTSLTIQCQVDSQVTMMFWYRQQPGQSLTLIATANQGSEATYESGFVIDKFPISRPNLTFSTLTVSNMSPEDSSIYLCSLGPKYGYTFGSGTRLTVV.

The chain combines TRBV7-2 with TRBJ1-1, with D hard to call. V shed 4 bases and J shed 13 bases, with 10 bases lying between them. This CDR3 is 10 amino acids long. Germline lookup yields CDR1 SGHTA and CDR2 FQGNSA. The CDR3 here is CASSSVVGFF. The CDR3 nucleotides read TGTGCCAGCAGCTCGGTGGTGGGTTTCTTT.

Notes on this clonotype: A read error may produce the germline difference seen at one junction end. The V gene is TRBV4-1, the J gene TRBJ2-5, with D possibly being TRBD2 (5 bases). CDR3 size: 15 residues. Germline V CDR1 and CDR2: MGHRA, YSYEKL. CDR3 nucleotide sequence: TGCGCCAGCAGCCAAGATAGAGACTACCAAGGGACCCAGTACTTC. It codes for CASSQDRDYQGTQYF.